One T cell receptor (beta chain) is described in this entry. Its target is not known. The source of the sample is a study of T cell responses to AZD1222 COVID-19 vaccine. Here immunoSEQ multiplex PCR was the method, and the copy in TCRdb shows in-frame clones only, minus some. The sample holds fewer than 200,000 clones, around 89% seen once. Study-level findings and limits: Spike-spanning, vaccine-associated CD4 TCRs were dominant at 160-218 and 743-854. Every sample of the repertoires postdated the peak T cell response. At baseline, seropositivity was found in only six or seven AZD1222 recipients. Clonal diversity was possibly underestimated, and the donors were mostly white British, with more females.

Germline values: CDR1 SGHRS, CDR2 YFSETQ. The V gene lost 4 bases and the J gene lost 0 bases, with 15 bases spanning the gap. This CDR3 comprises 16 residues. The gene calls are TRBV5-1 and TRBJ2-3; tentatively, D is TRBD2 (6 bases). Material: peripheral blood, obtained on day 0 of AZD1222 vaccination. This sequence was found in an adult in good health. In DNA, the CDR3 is TGCGCCAGCAGCCGGGGGACGGAATCTAGCACAGATACGCAGTATTTT. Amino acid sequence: CASSRGTESSTDTQYF.